This T cell receptor (beta chain) derives from a study of cytomegalovirus exposure and HLA in healthy donors. Broader study findings: Later analysis demonstrated an association between a missense DCLRE1C variant and TCR beta V- and J-gene trimming.

The CDR3 sequence is 17 residues long. Everyone who donated was a healthy bone marrow donor. On this clone itself: The target antigen is unknown.

Researchers ran the PCR with 60 Vbeta and 13 Jbeta primers. TCRdb keeps only in-frame clones here, not all; method: immunoSEQ multiplex PCR. The profile covers 100,000 to 150,000 clones, with approximately 80% appearing a single time and around 3.6% taken by the ten largest. The clonotype comes from a man aged 40-49 years in good health and CMV-seronegative. Sequencing used PBMCs. This chain joins TRBV21-1 and TRBJ1-3. TRBV21-1 is a recognized pseudogene. In nucleotides, the CDR3 is TGTGCCAGCATAGTTGACCAGAAACTAAAACCTGGAAACACCATATATTTT. It specifies CASIVDQKLKPGNTIYF.